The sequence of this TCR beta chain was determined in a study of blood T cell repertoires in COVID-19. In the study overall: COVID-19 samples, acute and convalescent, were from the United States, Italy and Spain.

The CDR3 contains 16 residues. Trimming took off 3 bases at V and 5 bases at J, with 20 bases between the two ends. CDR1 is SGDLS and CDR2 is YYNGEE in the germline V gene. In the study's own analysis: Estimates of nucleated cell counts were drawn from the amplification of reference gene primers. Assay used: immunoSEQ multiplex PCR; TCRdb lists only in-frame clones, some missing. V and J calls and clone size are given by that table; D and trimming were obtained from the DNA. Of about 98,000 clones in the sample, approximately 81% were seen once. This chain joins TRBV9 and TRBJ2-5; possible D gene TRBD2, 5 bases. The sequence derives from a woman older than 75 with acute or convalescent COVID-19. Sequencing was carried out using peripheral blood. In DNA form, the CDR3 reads TGTGCCAGCAGCGCGCTGGGCGGATTCGGCGGGGAGACCCAGTACTTC. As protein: CASSALGGFGGETQYF.